These 23 T cell receptor beta chains came from one sample sequenced in a study of T cells in Graves' hyperthyroidism and ophthalmopathy. The investigators amplified TCR beta CDR3 regions from RNA transcripts. The HTBI set primed first-round TCR CDR3 RT-PCR. MiXCR was run by TCRdb on the multiplex PCR reads, yielding one entry per CDR3 protein. The profile shows around 600,000 distinct CDR3 sequences, approximately 15% of them singletons. The sample comprised blood. The receptors originated from a woman aged 40-49 years with Graves' ophthalmopathy.

This clonotype occurred many times. V usage is TRBV18 and J usage is TRBJ2-5; 7 nucleotides line up with TRBD2. CDR1 and CDR2 from the germline V gene are KGHSH and LQKENI. The ends lost 0 bases at V and 5 bases at J; junction bases unmatched: 3. This CDR3 contains 14 residues. The CDR3 DNA reads as TGTGCCAGCTCACCACCGAGCGGGAAGGAGACCCAGTACTTC. It is translated as CASSPPSGKETQYF.

The chain uses TRBV18 and TRBJ2-5; D call uncertain. The germline V gene encodes CDR1 KGHSH and CDR2 LQKENI. V lost 8 bases and J 3 bases, leaving 10 bases between the germline ends. The CDR3 has 12 amino acids. CDR3 region: CASASNEETQYF. The CDR3 DNA reads as TGTGCCAGCGCAAGCAACGAAGAGACCCAGTACTTC.

This clonotype has ten or more counts. The chain combines TRBV20-1 with TRBJ2-7, with a weak D call TRBD2 (6 bases). With 1 base removed from V and 1 base from J, the gap between germline ends came to 11 bases. The V gene's germline CDR1 is DFQATT and CDR2 SNEGSKA (reference sequence). The CDR3 consists of 14 residues. The CDR3 DNA reads as TGCAGTGCTAGAGGAGCGGGCCGATCCTACGAGCAGTACTTC. This sequence encodes CSARGAGRSYEQYF.

This clonotype was seen a handful of times. The CDR3 spells CASSQAFMETQYF. CDR3 DNA: TGCGCCAGCAGCCAAGCGTTTATGGAGACCCAGTACTTC. V usage is TRBV5-1 and J usage is TRBJ2-5; D unclear. The germline gives CDR1 SGHRS, CDR2 YFSETQ. The V and J ends lost 4 bases and 5 bases respectively, with 12 bases between them. CDR3 length: 13 residues. The full variable domain, its missing parts supplied by reference TRBV5-1 and TRBJ2-5, is KAGVTQTPRYLIKTRGQQVTLSCSPISGHRSVSWYQQTPGQGLQFLFEYFSETQRNKGNFPGRFSGRQFSNSRSEMNVSTLELGDSALYLCASSQAFMETQYFGPGTRLLVL.

This clonotype has at least ten counts. V usage is TRBV6-2 or TRBV6-3 and J usage is TRBJ2-2, with 7 bases lining up with TRBD1. Unmatched junction bases numbered 15, after V lost 0 bases and J lost 2 bases. CDR1 is MNHEY and CDR2 is SVGEGT in the germline V gene. The CDR3 consists of 20 residues. The CDR3 nucleotides are TGTGCCAGCAGTTACTCCTACCTGGGACCGGGACAGAAAAACACCGGGGAGCTGTTTTTT. Its translation is CASSYSYLGPGQKNTGELFF.

The CDR3 DNA sequence: TGTGCCAGCTCACCAATGATTAGTAGAGGGTTCGCGGACGACAATGAGCAGTTCTTC. Protein: CASSPMISRGFADDNEQFF. The J gene is TRBJ2-1, the V gene TRBV18, with TRBD2 as a possible D gene (5 bases). Trimming left V 2 bases short and J 5 bases short, with 25 bases between. The germline V gene has CDR1 KGHSH and CDR2 LQKENI. This CDR3 has 19 residues.

The chain is built from TRBV3-1 and TRBJ2-2; D gene uncertain. The germline V and J ends were trimmed by 7 bases and 4 bases, with 7 bases remaining between them. CDR1 is LGHDT, CDR2 YNNKEL, per germline (reference sequence). CDR3 length equals 12 residues. The CDR3 here is CASIGFTGELFF. The CDR3 DNA sequence: TGTGCCAGCATCGGGTTCACCGGGGAGCTGTTTTTT.

The J gene is TRBJ2-3, the V gene TRBV18, with TRBD2 identical over 7 bases. The CDR3 extends over 15 amino acids. V gave up 3 bases and J gave up 1 base; unmatched junction bases: 4. From germline, CDR1 is KGHSH and CDR2 LQKENI. The CDR3 nucleotides read TGTGCCAGCTCACCCGTGGCGGGGGGCACAGATACGCAGTATTTT. This codes for CASSPVAGGTDTQYF.

In its sample, this clonotype was seen many times. The genes are TRBV10-3 and TRBJ1-1; D remains unclear. Germline values: CDR1 ENHRY, CDR2 SYGVKD. V was cut by 0 bases and J by 4 bases, with 12 bases left in between. CDR3 length: 15 amino acids. The DNA for the CDR3 is TGTGCCATCAGTGAGTCTGACACCTGGGGCACTGAAGCTTTCTTT. Translating it yields CAISESDTWGTEAFF.

On this clonotype itself: This could be a read error, since a much larger clone is one nucleotide away. The chain employs TRBV5-1 and TRBJ2-7; 9 nucleotides line up with TRBD2. CDR3 length equals 14 residues. Per the germline V gene, CDR1 is SGHRS and CDR2 is YFSETQ. V shed 4 bases and J 8 bases; nucleotides not matched to a gene: 10. The CDR3 loop is CASSAASGNYKQYF. CDR3 DNA sequence: TGCGCCAGCAGCGCCGCTAGCGGGAATTACAAGCAGTACTTC.

For this clonotype: This may come from a read error, since a much larger clone is one base off. The V and J genes are TRBV2 and TRBJ2-1; no firm D call. Looked up from germline, CDR1 is SNHLY and CDR2 is FYNNEI. Trimming removed 5 bases at V and 8 bases at J, with 10 bases between. The CDR3 totals 12 residues. CDR3 DNA sequence: TGTGCCAGCAGTCAGGAGCACGATGAGCAGTTCTTC. Protein product: CASSQEHDEQFF. Combining the CDR3 with reference TRBV2 and TRBJ2-1 gives the whole variable domain EPEVTQTPSHQVTQMGQEVILRCVPISNHLYFYWYRQILGQKVEFLVSFYNNEISEKSEIFDDQFSVERPDGSNFTLKIRSTKLEDSAMYFCASSQEHDEQFFGPGTRLTVL.

The chain is built from TRBV18 and TRBJ2-1; D may match TRBD1 or TRBD2 (5 bases each). The CDR3 extends over 18 amino acids. V lost 3 bases, J lost 4 bases, and 22 bases lay in between. Germline CDR1 KGHSH, CDR2 LQKENI. The CDR3 loop is CASSPLPSGTEIYNEQFF. CDR3 in DNA: TGTGCCAGCTCACCTCTCCCGTCAGGGACCGAGATATACAATGAGCAGTTCTTC. The complete variable domain, with remaining parts taken from reference TRBV18 and TRBJ2-1, reads NAGVMQNPRHLVRRRGQEARLRCSPMKGHSHVYWYRQLPEEGLKFMVYLQKENIIDESGMPKERFSAEFPKEGPSILRIQQVVRGDSAAYFCASSPLPSGTEIYNEQFFGPGTRLTVL.

Remarks on this clonotype: This clone may be a read error of a much larger clone one base away. The chain carries TRBV3-1 and TRBJ1-6; maybe TRBD1 (6 bases). This CDR3 has 15 residues. In germline, CDR1 is LGHDT, CDR2 YNNKEL (reference sequence). V lost 4 bases and J 8 bases, leaving 15 bases between the germline ends. This chain's CDR3 is CASSRAPGQHSPLHF. For the CDR3, the DNA is TGTGCCAGCAGCCGGGCTCCGGGACAACATTCACCCCTCCACTTT. Full variable domain (remainder filled in from reference TRBV3-1 and TRBJ1-6): DTAVSQTPKYLVTQMGNDKSIKCEQNLGHDTMYWYKQDSKKFLKIMFSYNNKELIINETVPNRFSPKSPDKAHLNLHINSLELGDSAVYFCASSRAPGQHSPLHFGNGTRLTVT.

This clonotype was seen only once. A read error is possible here, since a much larger clone lies one base away. The chain couples TRBV18 to TRBJ2-1; D is possibly TRBD1 (5 bases). The CDR3 covers 12 residues. Germline lookup yields CDR1 KGHSH and CDR2 LQKENI. CDR3 sequence (DNA): TGTGCCAGCTCGAAGCTGGACAATGAGCAGTCCTTC. Its protein product is CASSKLDNEQSF.

This clonotype was found many times. This chain joins TRBV2 and TRBJ2-5, with 10 bases aligning to TRBD2. The CDR3 extends over 15 amino acids. Germline V CDR1 and CDR2: SNHLY, FYNNEI. With 4 bases clipped from V and 2 bases from J, the junction kept 4 bases outside the gene matches. DNA of the CDR3: TGTGCCAGCAGTGGTTCTAGCGGGAGTCAAGAGACCCAGTACTTC. This sequence encodes CASSGSSGSQETQYF.

This clonotype was recorded a few times. The rearrangement links TRBV28 to TRBJ1-6; no definite D call. The V end was cut by 8 bases, the J end by 6 bases, with 8 bases between. Germline V gene data show CDR1 as MDHEN and CDR2 as SYDVKM. CDR3 length: 12 residues. The CDR3 DNA reads as TGTGCCAGCCTAACGGCTAATTCACCCCTCCACTTT. Translation gives CASLTANSPLHF.

The table lists this clonotype with many counts. The chain joins TRBV13 to TRBJ2-1; TRBD1 matches 10 bases. Looked up from germline, CDR1 is PRHDT and CDR2 is FYEKMQ (reference sequence). With V trimmed by 5 bases and J by 2 bases, 12 bases remained unmatched. The CDR3 has 18 amino acids. In nucleotides, the CDR3 is TGTGCCAGCAGCCGACCGGGACAGGGGATTAAGACCTACAATGAGCAGTTCTTC. Residues: CASSRPGQGIKTYNEQFF.

This chain uses TRBV6-1 with TRBJ2-1, with no clear D. Germline loops: CDR1 MNHNS, CDR2 SASEGT. V lost 6 bases and J 0 bases, leaving 9 bases between the germline ends. This CDR3 has 14 amino acids. The CDR3: CASRDRNSYNEQFF. CDR3 bases: TGTGCCAGCAGGGATAGAAACTCCTACAATGAGCAGTTCTTC.

The rearrangement joins TRBV24-1 to TRBJ2-4, with a weak D call TRBD1 (6 bases). The CDR3 consists of 15 residues. Germline values: CDR1 KGHDR, CDR2 SFDVKD. V was clipped by 4 bases and J by 2 bases, with 11 bases between them. The CDR3 DNA follows: TGTGCCACCAGTGACTCGACAGGCCCCAAAAACATTCAGTACTTC. This translates into CATSDSTGPKNIQYF.

This clonotype has ten or more counts. V and J are TRBV27 and TRBJ1-2; D is unresolved. The CDR3 length is 14 residues. V shed 8 bases and J shed 3 bases, with 16 bases lying between them. Germline V gene data show CDR1 as MNHEY and CDR2 as SMNVEV (reference sequence). DNA for the CDR3: TGTGCCAGCTCCCAGACCAGGACCCACTATGGCTACACCTTC. Protein: CASSQTRTHYGYTF.

Ten or more counts support this clonotype. The genes are TRBV20-1 and TRBJ1-2; the D gene is possibly TRBD1 (6 bases). Germline lookup yields CDR1 DFQATT and CDR2 SNEGSKA (reference sequence). V was pared by 4 bases and J by 5 bases, with 11 bases between. The length of the CDR3 is 12 residues. This CDR3 reads CSAIQGLYGYTF. The CDR3 nucleotides are TGCAGTGCTATACAGGGACTTTATGGCTACACCTTC.

This clonotype was counted at least ten times. The chain has TRBV2 and TRBJ2-3; TRBD2 matches 8 bases. Unmatched junction bases numbered 19, after V lost 5 bases and J lost 6 bases. This CDR3 comprises 18 residues. Germline V gene sequence: CDR1 SNHLY, CDR2 FYNNEI. The CDR3 is CASSTPRGAGDPMDTQYF. The CDR3 DNA reads as TGTGCCAGCAGTACCCCCCGAGGAGCGGGAGATCCGATGGATACGCAGTATTTT.

Many counts were recorded for this clonotype. The V call is TRBV3-1, the J call TRBJ2-5; 7 positions agree with TRBD2. This CDR3 comprises 15 residues. Germline-derived CDR1 and CDR2 are LGHDT and YNNKEL (reference sequence). The J segment lost 5 bases and the V segment lost 6 bases, leaving 12 bases of the junction unmatched. The CDR3 coding sequence is TGTGCCAGCAGTAACCGCGGCGGGGGAGGCGAGACCCAGTACTTC. This gives the protein CASSNRGGGGETQYF.